This is a list of T cell receptor beta chains from one sample in a study of T cells in Graves' hyperthyroidism and ophthalmopathy. TCRdb fed the multiplex PCR reads into MiXCR, producing one record per CDR3 protein. Of approximately 710,000 distinct CDR3 sequences in the sample, roughly 17% were seen once. Sequencing was done on a sample of blood. The receptors originated from a man between 45 and 60 years old with Graves' hyperthyroidism. Both conserved end residues are part of each CDR3. The D gene is left open where the match is weak. The size entry is marked missing in some rows and otherwise reads once, few, many or a size class.

clone_size: many; v_call: TRBV2; j_call: TRBJ2-6; d_call: NA; cdr3_nt: TGTGCCAGCAGTGAAAGGAGAACTGGGGCCAACGTCCTGACTTTC; cdr3_aa: CASSERRTGANVLTF
clone_size: many; v_call: TRBV12-3/TRBV12-4; j_call: TRBJ2-5; d_call: TRBD2; cdr3_nt: TGTGCCAGCAGCCTAGCGGGAGGCTATGAGACCCAGTACTTC; cdr3_aa: CASSLAGGYETQYF
clone_size: many; v_call: TRBV30; j_call: TRBJ1-1; d_call: NA; cdr3_nt: TGTGCCTGGAAACAGGAAATGAACACTGAAGCTTTCTTT; cdr3_aa: CAWKQEMNTEAFF
clone_size: many; v_call: TRBV12-5; j_call: TRBJ2-2; d_call: NA; cdr3_nt: TGTGCTAGTGGCCCGGACCTCGCCGGGGAGCTGTTTTTT; cdr3_aa: CASGPDLAGELFF
clone_size: NA; v_call: TRBV5-1; j_call: TRBJ2-7; d_call: NA; cdr3_nt: TGCGCCAGCAGCTTGGCCGTCGGGAGCTCCTACGAGCAGTACTTC; cdr3_aa: CASSLAVGSSYEQYF
clone_size: once; v_call: TRBV4-1; j_call: TRBJ2-7; d_call: NA; cdr3_nt: TGCGCCAGCAGCCAAGAGACAGGACCCTACGAGCAGTACTTC; cdr3_aa: CASSQETGPYEQYF
clone_size: many; v_call: TRBV6-1; j_call: TRBJ1-3; d_call: NA; cdr3_nt: TGTGCCAGCAGTGATGCAGTTGGAAACACCATATATTTT; cdr3_aa: CASSDAVGNTIYF
clone_size: many; v_call: TRBV3-1; j_call: TRBJ2-1; d_call: NA; cdr3_nt: TGTGCCAGCAGCCAAAAGTTCTATCCAAGCTCCTACAATGAGCAGTTCTTC; cdr3_aa: CASSQKFYPSSYNEQFF
clone_size: NA; v_call: TRBV19; j_call: TRBJ1-5; d_call: NA; cdr3_nt: TGTGCCAGTAGTATGGTGGGTAATCAGCCCCAGCATTTT; cdr3_aa: CASSMVGNQPQHF
clone_size: many; v_call: TRBV27; j_call: TRBJ2-3; d_call: NA; cdr3_nt: TGTGCCAGCAGCCTTAGCGGCCCCTTCACAGATACGCAGTATTTT; cdr3_aa: CASSLSGPFTDTQYF
clone_size: many; v_call: TRBV7-2; j_call: TRBJ2-5; d_call: TRBD2; cdr3_nt: TGTGCCAGCAGCTTCGCGGGGGGGAGGGAGACCCAGTACTTC; cdr3_aa: CASSFAGGRETQYF
clone_size: many; v_call: TRBV12-3/TRBV12-4; j_call: TRBJ2-5; d_call: NA; cdr3_nt: TGTGCCAGCAGTTTACGGACTACTACGATTGAGCTCCAGTACTTC; cdr3_aa: CASSLRTTTIELQYF
clone_size: NA; v_call: TRBV6-1; j_call: TRBJ2-3; d_call: TRBD2; cdr3_nt: TGTGCCAGCAGCCCCAGCGGGAGTGTAGCAGATACGCAGTATTTT; cdr3_aa: CASSPSGSVADTQYF
clone_size: many; v_call: TRBV28; j_call: TRBJ2-3; d_call: NA; cdr3_nt: TGTGCCAGCAGTTTGGCGTCAGAAGATACGCAGTATTTT; cdr3_aa: CASSLASEDTQYF
clone_size: NA; v_call: TRBV5-1; j_call: TRBJ2-7; d_call: NA; cdr3_nt: TGCGCCAGCAGCTTGGCCAGCTCCTACGAGCAGCACTTC; cdr3_aa: CASSLASSYEQHF
clone_size: NA; v_call: TRBV4-1; j_call: TRBJ2-5; d_call: NA; cdr3_nt: TGCGCCAGCAGCCCACAGGGGAGGAAACAAGAGACCCAGTACTTC; cdr3_aa: CASSPQGRKQETQYF
clone_size: NA; v_call: TRBV24-1; j_call: TRBJ2-1; d_call: TRBD1; cdr3_nt: TGTGCCACCAGTGCCCCAGGGGGCTCCTACAATGAGCAGTTCTTC; cdr3_aa: CATSAPGGSYNEQFF
clone_size: few; v_call: TRBV5-6; j_call: TRBJ2-5; d_call: NA; cdr3_nt: TGTGCCAGCAGCTTGGTTTGGGGGAAAGAGACCCAGTACTTC; cdr3_aa: CASSLVWGKETQYF
clone_size: many; v_call: TRBV14; j_call: TRBJ2-1; d_call: NA; cdr3_nt: TGTGCCAGCAGCCCCCCCCTCAGCGAAGCCTACAATGAGCAGTTCTTC; cdr3_aa: CASSPPLSEAYNEQFF
clone_size: many; v_call: TRBV7-2; j_call: TRBJ2-1; d_call: NA; cdr3_nt: TGTGCCAGCAGCCCATCACGGCACAATGAGCAGTTCTTC; cdr3_aa: CASSPSRHNEQFF
clone_size: NA; v_call: TRBV13; j_call: TRBJ1-4; d_call: TRBD1; cdr3_nt: TGTGCCAGCACGGACAGGGTTGGAGAAAAACTGTTTTTT; cdr3_aa: CASTDRVGEKLFF
clone_size: NA; v_call: TRBV4-3; j_call: TRBJ1-1; d_call: TRBD1; cdr3_nt: TGCGCCAGCAGCCCTACTGCCGGGACAGGGAACACTGAAGCTTTCTTT; cdr3_aa: CASSPTAGTGNTEAFF
clone_size: few; v_call: TRBV30; j_call: TRBJ1-5; d_call: TRBD1; cdr3_nt: TGTGCCTGGGGTGTACAGGGGAATCAGCCCCAGCATTTT; cdr3_aa: CAWGVQGNQPQHF
clone_size: many; v_call: TRBV7-3; j_call: TRBJ2-5; d_call: NA; cdr3_nt: TGTGCCAGCAGCCGATCGACTGGAGAGACCCAGTACTTC; cdr3_aa: CASSRSTGETQYF
clone_size: NA; v_call: TRBV18; j_call: TRBJ2-2; d_call: TRBD1; cdr3_nt: TGTGCCAGCTCACCACCGCAGGGGGCGAACACCGGGGAGCTGTTTTTT; cdr3_aa: CASSPPQGANTGELFF
clone_size: many; v_call: TRBV11-2; j_call: TRBJ1-1; d_call: NA; cdr3_nt: TGTGCCAGCAGCTTAGGATCCTCGTGGACTGAAGCTTTCTTT; cdr3_aa: CASSLGSSWTEAFF
clone_size: NA; v_call: TRBV24-1; j_call: TRBJ1-5; d_call: TRBD1; cdr3_nt: TGTGCCACCAGTGACTCCGGGACAGGGGGGGGGTCAGCCCCAGCATTT; cdr3_aa: CATSDSGTGGGSAPAF
clone_size: many; v_call: TRBV12-3/TRBV12-4; j_call: TRBJ2-2; d_call: TRBD2; cdr3_nt: TGTGCCAGCCACAGTTTGGTACTAGCGGGTAGGGGGGAGCTGTTTTTT; cdr3_aa: CASHSLVLAGRGELFF
clone_size: many; v_call: TRBV28; j_call: TRBJ2-1; d_call: TRBD1; cdr3_nt: TGTGCCAGCAGCCCAACAGGGGGCCCTTACAATGAGCAGTTCTTC; cdr3_aa: CASSPTGGPYNEQFF
clone_size: many; v_call: TRBV18; j_call: TRBJ1-4; d_call: NA; cdr3_nt: TGTGCCAGCTCACCACTCAGCGGCGGACCGAGTAGTGAAAAACTGTTTTTT; cdr3_aa: CASSPLSGGPSSEKLFF
clone_size: NA; v_call: TRBV19; j_call: TRBJ2-1; d_call: NA; cdr3_nt: TGTGCCAGTAGTATTAGTGCAGGGAGCTCCTACAATGAGCAGTTCTTC; cdr3_aa: CASSISAGSSYNEQFF
clone_size: NA; v_call: TRBV25-1; j_call: TRBJ2-7; d_call: NA; cdr3_nt: TGTGCCAGCAGTGAATATGGCCATCGTGGCGAGCAGTACTTC; cdr3_aa: CASSEYGHRGEQYF
clone_size: many; v_call: TRBV19; j_call: TRBJ2-5; d_call: NA; cdr3_nt: TGTGCCAGTAGTCTTTACCTCAGGAGCCAAGAGACCCAGTACTTC; cdr3_aa: CASSLYLRSQETQYF
clone_size: NA; v_call: TRBV4-1; j_call: TRBJ2-7; d_call: TRBD2; cdr3_nt: TGCGCCAGCAGCCAACTAGCGGGAGTCGGCGAGCAGTACTTC; cdr3_aa: CASSQLAGVGEQYF
clone_size: few; v_call: TRBV7-2; j_call: TRBJ2-4; d_call: NA; cdr3_nt: TGTGCCAGCAGCTTAGGCTTAGGCATTCAGTACTTC; cdr3_aa: CASSLGLGIQYF
clone_size: many; v_call: TRBV28; j_call: TRBJ1-1; d_call: NA; cdr3_nt: TGTGCCAGCAGTTCCCCCCAGGGGCCGTCGGCTGAAGCTTTCTTT; cdr3_aa: CASSSPQGPSAEAFF
clone_size: many; v_call: TRBV27; j_call: TRBJ2-6; d_call: NA; cdr3_nt: TGTGCCAGCAGTTTCGAGGGGATCGGTTTTGGGGCCAACGTCCTGACTTTC; cdr3_aa: CASSFEGIGFGANVLTF
clone_size: few; v_call: TRBV27; j_call: TRBJ2-5; d_call: TRBD1; cdr3_nt: TGTGCCAGCAGCGTACAGGGGGACCAAGAGACCCAGTACTTC; cdr3_aa: CASSVQGDQETQYF
clone_size: few; v_call: TRBV19; j_call: TRBJ2-1; d_call: TRBD1; cdr3_nt: TGTGCCAGTAGTCCCGGACAGGTTTTACGTGAGCAGTTCTTC; cdr3_aa: CASSPGQVLREQFF
clone_size: NA; v_call: TRBV19; j_call: TRBJ2-5; d_call: NA; cdr3_nt: TGTGCCAGTAGTATCGGGAACTCGAAAGAGACCCAGTACTTC; cdr3_aa: CASSIGNSKETQYF
clone_size: NA; v_call: TRBV27; j_call: TRBJ1-1; d_call: NA; cdr3_nt: TGTGCCAGCGGTGGGTCGACGGGACGTGAAGCTTTCTTT; cdr3_aa: CASGGSTGREAFF
clone_size: many; v_call: TRBV29-1; j_call: TRBJ2-5; d_call: TRBD2; cdr3_nt: TGCAGCGTTCCTCCGGCGGCGGGAGGCCAAGAGACCCAGTACTTC; cdr3_aa: CSVPPAAGGQETQYF
clone_size: NA; v_call: TRBV27; j_call: TRBJ2-1; d_call: NA; cdr3_nt: TGTGCCAGCAGTTTTGTTAGCCTAGCTGAGCAGTTCTTC; cdr3_aa: CASSFVSLAEQFF
clone_size: few; v_call: TRBV19; j_call: TRBJ1-4; d_call: NA; cdr3_nt: TGTGCCAGTAGTTACAGCCGGGCCCAAAATGAAAAACTGTTTTTT; cdr3_aa: CASSYSRAQNEKLFF
clone_size: NA; v_call: TRBV6-5; j_call: TRBJ1-2; d_call: NA; cdr3_nt: TGTGCCAGCAGTTATAGGCTAAACTATGGCTACACCTTC; cdr3_aa: CASSYRLNYGYTF
clone_size: many; v_call: TRBV20-1; j_call: TRBJ2-7; d_call: TRBD2; cdr3_nt: TGCAGTGCTAGGGGGACTAGCGGGGTAGGCTACGAGCAGTACTTC; cdr3_aa: CSARGTSGVGYEQYF
clone_size: many; v_call: TRBV20-1; j_call: TRBJ2-7; d_call: TRBD1; cdr3_nt: TGCAGTGCTAGACCCGGGACAGGGGAAAACGAGCAGTACTTC; cdr3_aa: CSARPGTGENEQYF
clone_size: many; v_call: TRBV5-1; j_call: TRBJ2-1; d_call: NA; cdr3_nt: TGCGCCAGCAGCGACAGTCTAGACTCCTACAATGAGCAGTTCTTC; cdr3_aa: CASSDSLDSYNEQFF
clone_size: many; v_call: TRBV7-9; j_call: TRBJ2-5; d_call: TRBD1; cdr3_nt: TGTGCCAGCAGCTTAGGGGACAGGGATAGCTCGGAGACCCAGTACTTC; cdr3_aa: CASSLGDRDSSETQYF
clone_size: few; v_call: TRBV6-1; j_call: TRBJ2-1; d_call: NA; cdr3_nt: TGTGCCAGCAGCTACCTCCGGGGGGAGCAGTTCTTC; cdr3_aa: CASSYLRGEQFF
clone_size: many; v_call: TRBV7-9; j_call: TRBJ2-1; d_call: TRBD2; cdr3_nt: TGTGCCAGCAGCCCGGTCCCGGGACTAGCGGGATTACGGGCTGGCAATGAGCAGTTCTTC; cdr3_aa: CASSPVPGLAGLRAGNEQFF
clone_size: many; v_call: TRBV5-1; j_call: TRBJ2-2; d_call: NA; cdr3_nt: TGCGCCAGCAAGTATCTGGAGTTACTTCCCGGGGAGCTGTTTTTT; cdr3_aa: CASKYLELLPGELFF
clone_size: many; v_call: TRBV9; j_call: TRBJ1-6; d_call: TRBD1; cdr3_nt: TGTGCCAGCAGCTTCGCCGGGACAGTGGGTGCACCCCTCCACTTT; cdr3_aa: CASSFAGTVGAPLHF
clone_size: many; v_call: TRBV25-1; j_call: TRBJ2-5; d_call: NA; cdr3_nt: TGTGCCAGCACCTCCCCGGGGGCACAGCAGCGAGAGACCCAGTACTTC; cdr3_aa: CASTSPGAQQRETQYF
clone_size: NA; v_call: TRBV29-1; j_call: TRBJ1-2; d_call: NA; cdr3_nt: TGCAGCGCAAATCAAGACAGCCTTAGCTATGGCTACACCTTC; cdr3_aa: CSANQDSLSYGYTF
clone_size: NA; v_call: TRBV6-2/TRBV6-3; j_call: TRBJ2-1; d_call: TRBD2; cdr3_nt: TGTGCCAGCAGTTACTCGAGGAGCGGGAGTTCCTACAATGAGCAGTTCTTC; cdr3_aa: CASSYSRSGSSYNEQFF
clone_size: once; v_call: TRBV29-1; j_call: TRBJ2-6; d_call: NA; cdr3_nt: TGCAGCGTCGCAGCAGTCTCTGGGGCCAACGTCCTGACTTTC; cdr3_aa: CSVAAVSGANVLTF
clone_size: NA; v_call: TRBV6-9; j_call: TRBJ1-5; d_call: NA; cdr3_nt: TGTGCAGTCAGCAATCAGCCCCAGCATTTT; cdr3_aa: CAVSNQPQHF
clone_size: many; v_call: TRBV10-3; j_call: TRBJ2-7; d_call: TRBD1; cdr3_nt: TGTGCCATCAGCCCCGGGACAGGGGGTACCTACGAGCAGTACTTC; cdr3_aa: CAISPGTGGTYEQYF